This T cell receptor (beta chain) appears in the sequencing data of a study of CD4 T cells in relation to SARS-CoV-2 and coronaviruses. The overall study: TCR beta CDR3s were sequenced after roughly ten-day antigen culture of PBMCs. No peptide or an HIV-1 Nef peptide pool served as negative control. General observations from the study: No donor gave both pre-pandemic and post-infection samples.

CD4+ T cells from unexposed donors were obtained before the COVID-19 pandemic (2011-2018). The cells were cultured for around ten days before CD4+ T cells were isolated. Half the medium was replaced with IL-2 medium on days 3 and 7. Clones were read by immunoSEQ multiplex PCR, and TCRdb kept only the in-frame ones, dropping some. The profile covers under 30,000 clones, with more than 70% appearing a single time and roughly an eighth taken by the ten largest. About this clone itself: Its target is unknown.

The CDR3 runs to 15 residues. In germline, CDR1 is SGHTA, CDR2 FQGNSA. The V end lost 2 bases, the J end lost 7 bases, and 15 bases lay between the germline ends. This chain links TRBV7-2 with TRBJ2-1, with D perhaps TRBD2 (5 bases). The source material was CD4+ T cells from PBMCs, cultured in vitro. The receptor's source is a human donor in good health. This chain's CDR3 is CASSLLIGLGNEQFF. DNA for the CDR3: TGTGCCAGCAGCTTACTAATAGGACTGGGGAATGAGCAGTTCTTC.